The T cell receptor (beta chain) described here comes from a study of T cell responses to AZD1222 COVID-19 vaccine. Across the whole study: Combined were second doses at about 4 or about 12 weeks. Study-level points and caveats: Nearly half of spike-specific TCRs reportedly target unmutated variant regions.

Using immunoSEQ multiplex PCR, the repertoire was profiled, and TCRdb retains in-frame clones only, with some absent. The data contain roughly 78,000 clones, around four fifths of them singletons. This clone was recorded only once. Its antigen is not known. This receptor was obtained from an adult in good health. Material: peripheral blood, obtained on day 0 of AZD1222 vaccination.

The CDR3 DNA reads TGTGCCAGCAGTTTAGAATGGCGGAGGGAGCTGTTTTTT. Translated, it gives CASSLEWRRELFF. The gene calls are TRBV12-3 or TRBV12-4 and TRBJ2-2; D ambiguous. V was shortened by 1 base and J by 9 bases, with 9 bases between the two germline ends. The CDR3 length is 13 residues.